The 5 T cell receptor beta chains below were found in one sample sequenced in a study of T-cell reconstitution after alpha-beta-depleted transplantation in children. Preparation of the TCRbeta library involved a method that used unique molecular identifiers. TCRdb re-called the PCR reads through MiXCR, storing one row per CDR3 protein. The sample carries around 490,000 distinct CDR3 sequences, roughly 10% recorded once. The source material was PBMCs, mostly from graft donor cells, sampled 180 days after TCRalphabeta/CD19-depleted stem cell transplant. These receptors all come from a female patient aged 2 to 10 who had a stem cell transplant for aplastic anemia, so the T cells may come from the graft donor.

The genes are TRBV4-3 and TRBJ2-5; a possible D gene is TRBD2 (6 bases). Trimming removed 4 bases at V and 5 bases at J, with 14 bases between. Germline CDR1 is LGHNA and CDR2 is YSLEER. The CDR3 length is 14 residues. CDR3 protein: CASSRWTMRETQYF. DNA for the CDR3: TGCGCCAGCAGCCGCTGGACTATGAGGGAGACCCAGTACTTC.

Only a few counts were recorded for this clonotype. This chain links TRBV19 with TRBJ2-7; TRBD2 aligns across 8 bases. V gave up 6 bases and J gave up 4 bases; unmatched junction bases: 11. The CDR3 is 15 amino acids. Germline-derived CDR1 and CDR2 are LNHDA and SQIVND (reference sequence). The CDR3 region has the DNA TGTGCCAGTAGCGGCCCGGGACTAGGGAATTACGAGCAGTACTTC. Residues: CASSGPGLGNYEQYF.

This clonotype has just a few counts. No DNA is shown, since the ends of the CDR3 on it are uncertain; the CDR3 is the one TCRdb lists. This chain links TRBV6-5 with TRBJ2-3; whether TRBD2, the table's D call, matches the DNA was not checked. Both ends counted, the CDR3 spans 19 residues. CDR1 and CDR2 (germline): MNHEY, SVGAGI. The chain's CDR3 is CASSYFGPGAGGGTDTQYF.

This clonotype was observed a few times. The chain couples TRBV18 to TRBJ1-5, with 7 nucleotides matching TRBD1. Germline CDR1 reads KGHSH; CDR2 reads LQKENI. The CDR3 sequence is 14 residues long. With 2 bases clipped from V and 6 bases from J, the junction kept 4 bases outside the gene matches. DNA for the CDR3: TGTGCCAGCTCACCAGACAGGGTAGTTCAGCCCCAGCATTTT. This codes for CASSPDRVVQPQHF.

The genes are TRBV29-1 and TRBJ2-5; no clear D. This CDR3 is 14 amino acids long. The ends were cut back, 1 base at V and 4 bases at J, with 13 bases in the middle. The germline CDR1 and CDR2 sequences are SQVTM and ANQGSEA. The CDR3 protein is CSVEGLPRIETQYF. CDR3 sequence (DNA): TGCAGCGTTGAAGGATTGCCAAGGATAGAGACCCAGTACTTC.